This is a list of T cell receptor beta chains from one sample in a study of tumor and adjacent non-tumor tissue in lung cancer. TCRdb processed the multiplex PCR reads anew with MiXCR; each CDR3 protein has one entry. The sample includes about 76,000 distinct CDR3 sequences, 80% to 90% of them seen just once. The sample was distant non-tumor lung tissue. The receptors derive from a man in his fifties or sixties with non-small cell lung cancer. The CDR3 runs from the conserved cysteine through the conserved F or W. D genes are given only for firm matches.

v_call d_call cdr3_aa
TRBV29-1 TRBD1 CSVGGDRATGELFF
TRBV12-3/TRBV12-4 TRBD1 CAATDRGNTGELFF
TRBV11-2 TRBD1 CTSSLGTGGGHEQCF
TRBV11-2 TRBD2 CASSTSSGGAREQYF
TRBV20-1 - CSVSDIRRADTQYF
TRBV5-5 - CASSHAETRADTQCF
TRBV11-3 TRBD2 CASNIGLAGGKTQYF
TRBV11-2 - CASSLAGINEKLFF
TRBV19 - CASSWRGFHEQYF
TRBV6-5 TRBD2 CANSSSGVPYNEQFF
TRBV7-9 - CASGFSMGERETLYF
TRBV11-1 - CASSTQGCTEAFF
TRBV4-3 TRBD1 CASSQDLQGVETQYF
TRBV29-1 - CSVDGHGNTEELFF
TRBV6-5 TRBD1 CASSGTGETGELFF
TRBV11-2 - CASTLGGGPGNTIYF
TRBV28 - CASSPDMEVQPQHF
TRBV4-1 - CASRREGDTEAFF
TRBV4-1 - CASSQHTGSGANVLTF
TRBV29-1 - CSVVIKAGGTDTQYF
TRBV20-1 - CSARQGRGISYGYTF
TRBV20-1 TRBD2 CGGDSAGGPWNDQFF
TRBV4-1 TRBD1 CASSQRTGEVSTEAFF
TRBV11-3 - CASSLTNLSYNEQFF
TRBV11-2 TRBD1 CASSSGQVQETQHF
TRBV13 TRBD1 CASSLGPAGGGNTIYF
TRBV7-9 - CAGSPGRGSTDTQYF
TRBV6-5 TRBD1 CASILEGASSGANVLTF
TRBV4-2 - CASSQEPGDSNQPQYF
TRBV6-2/TRBV6-3 - CASSFGARIETQYF
TRBV5-4 TRBD2 CAGRGDYLQETQNF
TRBV10-2 TRBD1 CASTQTGVNQPQHF
TRBV6-1 - CASSAFGPERGALGQLQHF
TRBV11-3 - CASSQVGFRLRGTGELFF
TRBV20-1 TRBD2 CSTRTSGWGNIRYF
TRBV20-1 - CSARTQGADYDYTF
TRBV12-3/TRBV12-4 - CASSWYNEQFF
TRBV20-1 - CSARDDRQAPSYEQYF
TRBV11-3 TRBD2 CASNQPGLGSTDTQYF
TRBV11-3 - CPSSLTPNLYGRNTEAFF